This T cell receptor beta chain was sequenced in a study of post-analysis software for immune sequencing data. Findings and caveats of the study: In patients, about 5 TRBV segments were more frequent than in controls, with TRBV5-6, TRBV5-1 and TRBV20-1 among them. The normalized Chao1 diversity of multiple sclerosis patients was significantly lower than that of controls. Batch-matched samples strongly co-clustered by F measure.

CDR1 is MNHEY and CDR2 is SMNVEV in the germline V gene (reference sequence). The CDR3 is made up of 13 amino acids. The V end lost 11 bases, the J end lost 1 base, and 12 bases lay between the germline ends. TCR beta cDNA libraries included unique molecular identifiers. Once roughly 0.85 to 11 million T cells were used, approximately 470,000 cDNA molecules resulted. One entry per CDR3 protein results from TCRdb running MiXCR on the PCR reads. The repertoire includes fewer than 850,000 distinct CDR3 sequences, approximately 30% of them detected once, and about 0.5% sits in the top ten. This clonotype was counted a few times. Its specificity is unknown.

The specimen sequenced was blood. The sequence came from a girl between 5 and 17 years old with multiple sclerosis. The chain employs TRBV27 and TRBJ1-5; D unclear. The chain's CDR3 is CASSVGSNQPQHF. The CDR3 DNA reads as TGTGCCTCCTCGGTCGGCAGCAATCAGCCCCAGCATTTT.